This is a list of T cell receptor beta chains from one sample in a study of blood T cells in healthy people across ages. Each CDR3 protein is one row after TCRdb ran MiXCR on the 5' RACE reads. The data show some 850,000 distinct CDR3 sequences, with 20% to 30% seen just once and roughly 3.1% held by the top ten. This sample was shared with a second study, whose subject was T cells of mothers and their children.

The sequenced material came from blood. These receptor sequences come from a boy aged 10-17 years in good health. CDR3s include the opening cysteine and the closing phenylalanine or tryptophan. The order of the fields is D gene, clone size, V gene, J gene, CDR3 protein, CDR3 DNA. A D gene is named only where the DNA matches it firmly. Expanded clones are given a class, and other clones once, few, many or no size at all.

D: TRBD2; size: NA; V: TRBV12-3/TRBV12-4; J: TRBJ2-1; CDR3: CASTLAGQYNEQFF; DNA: TGTGCCAGCACCCTAGCGGGGCAATACAATGAGCAGTTCTTC
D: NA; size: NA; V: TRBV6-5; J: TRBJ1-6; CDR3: CASKAGENSPLHF; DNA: TGTGCCAGCAAGGCAGGGGAGAATTCACCCCTCCACTTT
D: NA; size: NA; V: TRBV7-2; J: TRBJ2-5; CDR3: CASSPRRGGGGETQYF; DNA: TGTGCCAGCAGCCCTCGAAGAGGGGGAGGAGGGGAGACCCAGTACTTC
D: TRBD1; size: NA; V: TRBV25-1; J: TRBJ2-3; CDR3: CASSWTGGVTDTQYF; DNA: TGTGCCAGCAGTTGGACAGGGGGAGTGACAGATACGCAGTATTTT
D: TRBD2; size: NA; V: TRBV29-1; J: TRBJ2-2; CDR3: CSARGLAGITGELFF; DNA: TGCAGCGCTAGGGGGCTAGCGGGGATCACCGGGGAGCTGTTTTTT
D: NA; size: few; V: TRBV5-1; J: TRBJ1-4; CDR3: CASSFSEAGEKLFF; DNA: TGCGCCAGCAGCTTCAGCGAGGCAGGGGAAAAACTGTTTTTT
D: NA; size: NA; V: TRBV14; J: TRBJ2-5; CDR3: CASSPTPRETQYF; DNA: TGTGCCAGCAGCCCCACCCCTCGAGAGACCCAGTACTTC
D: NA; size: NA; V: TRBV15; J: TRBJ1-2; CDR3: CATSFRWANYGYTF; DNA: TGTGCCACCAGCTTCCGATGGGCTAACTATGGCTACACCTTC
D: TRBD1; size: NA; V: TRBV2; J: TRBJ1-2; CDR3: CASTMTGGNYGYTF; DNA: TGTGCCAGCACCATGACAGGGGGAAACTATGGCTACACCTTC
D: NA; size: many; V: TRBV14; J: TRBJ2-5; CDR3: CASSQDKFLPQETQYF; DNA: TGTGCCAGCAGCCAAGACAAGTTCCTCCCCCAAGAGACCCAGTACTTC
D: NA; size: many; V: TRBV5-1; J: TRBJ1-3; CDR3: CASSLDSIGSGNTIYF; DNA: TGCGCCAGCAGCTTGGATAGCATAGGCTCTGGAAACACCATATATTTT
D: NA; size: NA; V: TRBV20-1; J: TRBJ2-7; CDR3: CSARPGLAYEQYF; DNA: TGCAGTGCCAGGCCAGGGTTAGCCTACGAGCAGTACTTC
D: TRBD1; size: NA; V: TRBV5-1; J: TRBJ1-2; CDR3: CASSLQGAPRDGYTF; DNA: TGCGCCAGCAGCTTGCAGGGGGCGCCCCGTGATGGCTACACCTTC
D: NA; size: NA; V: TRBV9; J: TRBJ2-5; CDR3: CASSATGQGETQYF; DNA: TGTGCCAGCAGCGCCACCGGGCAGGGAGAGACCCAGTACTTC
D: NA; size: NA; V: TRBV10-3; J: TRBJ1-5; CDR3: CAISDVSNQPQHF; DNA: TGTGCCATCAGCGACGTTAGCAATCAGCCTCAGCATTTT
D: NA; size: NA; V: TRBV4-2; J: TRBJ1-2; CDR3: CASSQESYGYTF; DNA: TGTGCCAGCAGCCAAGAATCTTATGGCTACACCTTC
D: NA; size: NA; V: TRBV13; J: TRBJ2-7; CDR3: CASSPIGLDGEQYF; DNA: TGTGCCAGCAGCCCCATCGGACTGGACGGGGAGCAGTACTTC
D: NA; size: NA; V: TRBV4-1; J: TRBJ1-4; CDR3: CASSGMLNILRSNNEKLFF; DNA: TGCGCCAGCAGCGGAATGCTAAACATACTCAGGAGTAATAATGAAAAACTGTTTTTT
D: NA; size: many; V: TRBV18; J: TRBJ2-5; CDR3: CASSPGYQETQYF; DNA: TGTGCCAGCAGCCCGGGGTACCAAGAGACCCAGTACTTC
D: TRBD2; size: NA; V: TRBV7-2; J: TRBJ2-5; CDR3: CASSLRASGGLETQYF; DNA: TGTGCCAGCAGCTTACGTGCTAGCGGGGGATTGGAGACCCAGTACTTC
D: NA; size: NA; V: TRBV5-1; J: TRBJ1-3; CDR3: CASSFSSSSGNTIYF; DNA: TGCGCCAGCAGCTTTAGTTCCAGCTCTGGAAACACCATATATTTT
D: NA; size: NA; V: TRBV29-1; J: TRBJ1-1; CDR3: CSVVRQGRTTEAFF; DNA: TGCAGCGTTGTTCGGCAGGGGAGGACCACTGAAGCTTTCTTT
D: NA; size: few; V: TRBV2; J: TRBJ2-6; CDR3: CASSAVSGANVLTF; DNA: TGTGCCAGCAGTGCCGTATCTGGGGCCAACGTCCTGACTTTC
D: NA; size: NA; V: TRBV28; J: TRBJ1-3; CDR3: CASSSRPYSGNTIYF; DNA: TGTGCCAGCAGCAGCAGGCCTTACTCTGGAAACACCATATATTTT
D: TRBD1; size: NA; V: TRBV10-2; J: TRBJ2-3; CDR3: CASKGTEGDTQYF; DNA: TGCGCCAGCAAAGGGACAGAGGGAGATACGCAGTATTTT
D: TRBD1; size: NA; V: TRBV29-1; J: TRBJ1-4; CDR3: CSAETGGNEKLFF; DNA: TGCAGCGCCGAAACAGGGGGGAATGAAAAACTGTTTTTT
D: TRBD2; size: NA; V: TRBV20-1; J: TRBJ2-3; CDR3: CSARGLGRGGTDTQYF; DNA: TGCAGTGCTAGAGGTTTGGGGCGGGGGGGCACAGATACGCAGTATTTT
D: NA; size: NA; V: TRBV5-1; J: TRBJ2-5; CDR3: CASSAIRGTQYF; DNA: TGCGCCAGCAGCGCCATTAGGGGGACCCAGTACTTC
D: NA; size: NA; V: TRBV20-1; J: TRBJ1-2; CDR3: CSARGGRNYGYTF; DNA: TGCAGTGCTAGAGGGGGTAGGAACTATGGCTACACCTTC
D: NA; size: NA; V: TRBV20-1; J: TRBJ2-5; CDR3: CSAPSGGVETQYF; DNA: TGCAGTGCTCCGAGCGGCGGGGTAGAGACCCAGTACTTC
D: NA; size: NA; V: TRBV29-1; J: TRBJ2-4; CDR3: CSGAPRLAKNIQYF; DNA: TGCAGCGGAGCCCCGCGGCTAGCCAAAAACATTCAGTACTTC
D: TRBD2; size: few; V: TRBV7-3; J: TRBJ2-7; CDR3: CASSLTWGGEQYF; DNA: TGTGCCAGCAGCTTAACTTGGGGGGGAGAGCAGTACTTC
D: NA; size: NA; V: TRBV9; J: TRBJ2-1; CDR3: CASSAGRRSDNEQFF; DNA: TGTGCCAGCAGCGCCGGGCGTAGATCAGACAATGAGCAGTTCTTC
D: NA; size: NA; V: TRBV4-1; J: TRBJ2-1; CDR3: CASSQVGDEQFF; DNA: TGCGCCAGCAGCCAAGTAGGAGATGAGCAGTTCTTC
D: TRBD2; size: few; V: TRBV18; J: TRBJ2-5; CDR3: CASSPGLAGGPFQETQYF; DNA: TGTGCCAGCTCTCCAGGACTAGCGGGGGGCCCTTTCCAAGAGACCCAGTACTTC
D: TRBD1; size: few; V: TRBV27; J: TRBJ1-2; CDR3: CASSLTGGIYGYTF; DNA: TGTGCCAGCAGCCTGACAGGGGGCATCTATGGCTACACCTTC
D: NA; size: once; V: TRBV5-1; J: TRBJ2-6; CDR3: CASSLEVSGANVLAF; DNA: TGCGCCAGCAGCTTGGAGGTGTCTGGGGCCAACGTCCTGGCTTTC
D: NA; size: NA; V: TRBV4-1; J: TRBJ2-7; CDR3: CASSQGGDGTYEQYF; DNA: TGCGCCAGCAGCCAAGGAGGTGACGGCACCTACGAGCAGTACTTC
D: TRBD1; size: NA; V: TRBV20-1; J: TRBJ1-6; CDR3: CSATRQGKSSPLHF; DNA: TGCAGTGCTACCCGACAGGGGAAGAGTTCACCCCTCCACTTT
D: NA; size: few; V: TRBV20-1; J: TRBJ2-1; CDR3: CSARGDREQFF; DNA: TGCAGTGCTAGGGGCGACAGGGAGCAGTTCTTC
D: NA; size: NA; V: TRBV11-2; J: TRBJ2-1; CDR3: CASSPGVLPYNEQFF; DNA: TGTGCCAGCAGCCCTGGCGTCTTACCCTACAATGAGCAGTTCTTC
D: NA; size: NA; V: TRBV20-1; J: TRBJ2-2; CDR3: CSAPTITGELFF; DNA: TGCAGTGCTCCAACCATTACCGGGGAGCTGTTTTTT
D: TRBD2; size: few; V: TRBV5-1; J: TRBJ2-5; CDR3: CASSSETSGGLGETQYF; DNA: TGCGCCAGCAGCTCGGAGACTAGCGGCGGACTCGGGGAGACCCAGTACTTC
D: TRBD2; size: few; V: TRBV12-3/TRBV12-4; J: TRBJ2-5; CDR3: CASSQGLAGGHETQYF; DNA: TGTGCCAGCAGTCAGGGACTAGCGGGGGGGCATGAGACCCAGTACTTC
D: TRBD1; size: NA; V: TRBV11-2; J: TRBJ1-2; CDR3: CASSPVDRVYGYTF; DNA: TGTGCCAGCAGCCCAGTGGACAGGGTCTATGGCTACACCTTC
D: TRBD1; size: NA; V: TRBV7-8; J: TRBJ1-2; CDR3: CASSYTHRDSANYGYTF; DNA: TGTGCCAGCAGCTACACTCACCGGGACAGTGCTAACTATGGCTACACCTTC
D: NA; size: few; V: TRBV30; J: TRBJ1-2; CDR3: CAGGHDEKGYTF; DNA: TGTGCCGGGGGACACGACGAAAAAGGCTACACCTTC
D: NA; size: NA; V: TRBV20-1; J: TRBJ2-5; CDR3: CSAPAHKETQYF; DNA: TGCAGTGCTCCGGCGCATAAAGAGACCCAGTACTTC
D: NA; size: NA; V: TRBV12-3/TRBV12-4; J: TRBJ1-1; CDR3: CASSLEAQANTEAFF; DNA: TGTGCCAGCAGTTTAGAGGCCCAGGCGAACACTGAAGCTTTCTTT
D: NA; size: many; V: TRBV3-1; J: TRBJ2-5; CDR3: CASSLLGQQETQYF; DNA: TGTGCCAGCAGCCTCTTAGGACAGCAAGAGACCCAGTACTTC
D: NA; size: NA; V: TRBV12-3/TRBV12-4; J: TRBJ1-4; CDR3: CASSLRGQAEKLFF; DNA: TGTGCCAGCAGTTTGCGGGGGCAGGCTGAAAAACTGTTTTTT
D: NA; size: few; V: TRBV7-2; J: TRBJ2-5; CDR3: CASSLSSYQETQYF; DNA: TGTGCCAGCAGCTTATCCTCGTACCAAGAGACCCAGTACTTC
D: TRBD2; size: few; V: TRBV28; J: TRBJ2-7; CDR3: CASSSLAGGLYEQYF; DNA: TGTGCCAGCAGTTCCCTAGCGGGGGGCCTCTACGAGCAGTACTTC
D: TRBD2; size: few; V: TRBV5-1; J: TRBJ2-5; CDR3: CASSPGILGGETQYF; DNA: TGCGCCAGCAGCCCTGGAATCCTGGGAGGGGAGACCCAGTACTTC
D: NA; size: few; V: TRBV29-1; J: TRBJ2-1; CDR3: CSVAGNYNEQFF; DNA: TGCAGCGTTGCCGGCAACTACAATGAGCAGTTCTTC
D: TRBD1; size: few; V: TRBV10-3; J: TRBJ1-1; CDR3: CATGTGQMNTEAFF; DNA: TGTGCCACCGGGACAGGCCAAATGAACACTGAAGCTTTCTTT